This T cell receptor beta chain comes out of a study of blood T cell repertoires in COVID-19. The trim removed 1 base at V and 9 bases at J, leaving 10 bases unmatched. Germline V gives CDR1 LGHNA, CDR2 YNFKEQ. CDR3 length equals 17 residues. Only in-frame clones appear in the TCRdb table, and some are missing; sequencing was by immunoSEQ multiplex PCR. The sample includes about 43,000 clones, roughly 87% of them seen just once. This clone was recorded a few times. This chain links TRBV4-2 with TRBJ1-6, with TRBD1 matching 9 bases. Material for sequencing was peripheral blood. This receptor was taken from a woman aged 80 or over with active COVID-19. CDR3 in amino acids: CASSQAMEGQGISPLHF. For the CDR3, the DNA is TGTGCCAGCAGCCAAGCAATGGAGGGACAGGGCATTTCACCCCTCCACTTT.